This T cell receptor beta chain was retrieved from a study of blood T cell repertoires in COVID-19. The germline gives CDR1 SGDLS, CDR2 YYNGEE. Losses at the gene ends were 3 bases for V and 4 bases for J; bases not matched to a gene: 6. The CDR3 is 15 amino acids. Libraries were prepared by immunoSEQ multiplex PCR; TCRdb keeps only in-frame clonotypes and omits some of them. Altogether 150,000 to 200,000 clones are present, 65% to 85% being singletons, with the ten largest covering approximately 15%. The clonotype was recovered from a man between 60 and 75 years old with active or convalescent COVID-19. The chain joins TRBV9 to TRBJ2-2; 7 positions agree with TRBD2. Source material: peripheral blood. CDR3 sequence (DNA): TGTGCCAGCAGCGGTGACTCGGGGGGCACCGGGGAGCTGTTTTTT. It translates to CASSGDSGGTGELFF.